These 2 T cell receptor beta chains were sequenced from one sample in a study of response to subunit inactivated influenza vaccine. TCRdb called the RT-PCR reads again in MiXCR, with one record for every CDR3 protein. The table shows around 570,000 distinct CDR3 sequences, with roughly 8.2% occurring only once. The specimen comprised PBMCs from blood, sampled less than 30 months after vaccination. Every receptor here comes from a man between 50 and 69 years old who received an inactivated influenza vaccine.

This chain links TRBV28 with TRBJ2-1; 8 nucleotides align to TRBD1. CDR3 length: 15 residues. Germline CDR1 MDHEN, CDR2 SYDVKM. V gave up 5 bases and J gave up 1 base; unmatched junction bases: 4. The CDR3 nucleotides are TGTGCCAGCAGTACCGGGACAGGTTCCTACAATGAGCAGTTCTTC. It translates to CASSTGTGSYNEQFF.

This clonotype was observed a few times. Written as DNA, the CDR3 is TGCGCCAGCAGCTTCGCCACTAGCGGGGGGGCGCAGACCCAGTACTTC. It specifies CASSFATSGGAQTQYF. The V call is TRBV5-1, the J call TRBJ2-5, with 13 positions matching TRBD2. The CDR3 has 16 amino acids. With V trimmed by 2 bases and J by 6 bases, 7 bases remained unmatched. CDR1 is SGHRS, CDR2 YFSETQ, per germline.